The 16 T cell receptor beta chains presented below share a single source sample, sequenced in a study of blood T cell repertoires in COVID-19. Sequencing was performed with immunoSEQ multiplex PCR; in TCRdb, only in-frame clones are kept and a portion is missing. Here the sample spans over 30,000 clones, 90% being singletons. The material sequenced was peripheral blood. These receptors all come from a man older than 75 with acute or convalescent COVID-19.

CDR3 bases: TGTGCCAGCAGCTTAGTAGTGGGACAGGGTCTGAATGGCTACACCTTC. Translated, it gives CASSLVVGQGLNGYTF. This chain joins TRBV7-2 and TRBJ1-2; 9 nucleotides match TRBD1. Germline assignment: CDR1 SGHTA and CDR2 FQGNSA. This CDR3 spans 16 amino acids. The J segment lost 6 bases and the V segment lost 1 base, leaving 9 bases of the junction unmatched.

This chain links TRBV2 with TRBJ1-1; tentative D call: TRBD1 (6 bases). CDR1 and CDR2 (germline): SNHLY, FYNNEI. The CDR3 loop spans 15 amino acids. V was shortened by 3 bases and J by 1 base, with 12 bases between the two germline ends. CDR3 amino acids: CASSEGGLGNTEAFF. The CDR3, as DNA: TGTGCCAGCAGTGAGGGGGGGCTGGGGAACACTGAAGCTTTCTTT.

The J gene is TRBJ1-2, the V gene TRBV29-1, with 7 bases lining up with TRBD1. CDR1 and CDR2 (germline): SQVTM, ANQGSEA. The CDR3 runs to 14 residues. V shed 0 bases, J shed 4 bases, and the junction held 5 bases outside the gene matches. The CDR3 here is CSVEEVGGGYGYTF. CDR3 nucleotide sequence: TGCAGCGTTGAAGAAGTAGGGGGCGGCTATGGCTACACCTTC. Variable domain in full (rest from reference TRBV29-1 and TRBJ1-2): SAVISQKPSRDICQRGTSLTIQCQVDSQVTMMFWYRQQPGQSLTLIATANQGSEATYESGFVIDKFPISRPNLTFSTLTVSNMSPEDSSIYLCSVEEVGGGYGYTFGSGTRLTVV.

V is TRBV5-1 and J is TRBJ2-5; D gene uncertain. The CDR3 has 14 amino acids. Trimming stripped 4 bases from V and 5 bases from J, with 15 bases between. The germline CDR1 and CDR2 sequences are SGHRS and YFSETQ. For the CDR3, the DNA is TGCGCCAGCAGCCTGGGTTCCAACGGGGAGACCCAGTACTTC. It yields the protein CASSLGSNGETQYF.

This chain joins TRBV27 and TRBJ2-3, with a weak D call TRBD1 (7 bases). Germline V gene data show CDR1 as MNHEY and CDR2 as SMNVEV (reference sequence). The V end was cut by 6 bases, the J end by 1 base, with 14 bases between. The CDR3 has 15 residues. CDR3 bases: TGTGCCAGCAGCCCTCCCAGGGGGGGCACAGATACGCAGTATTTT. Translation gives CASSPPRGGTDTQYF.

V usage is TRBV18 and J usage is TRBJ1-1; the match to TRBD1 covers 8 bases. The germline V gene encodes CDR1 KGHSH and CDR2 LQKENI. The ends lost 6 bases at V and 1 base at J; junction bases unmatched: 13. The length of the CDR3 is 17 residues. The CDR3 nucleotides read TGTGCCAGCTCGCCCCTCGGGACAGGCCAAGGGAACACTGAAGCTTTCTTT. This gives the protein CASSPLGTGQGNTEAFF.

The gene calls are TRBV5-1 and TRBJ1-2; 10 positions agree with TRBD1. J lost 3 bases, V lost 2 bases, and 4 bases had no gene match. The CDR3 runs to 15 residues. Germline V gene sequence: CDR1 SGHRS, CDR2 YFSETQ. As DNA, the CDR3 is TGCGCCAGCAGCTTAGGGGACAGGGGACACTATGGCTACACCTTC. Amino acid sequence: CASSLGDRGHYGYTF.

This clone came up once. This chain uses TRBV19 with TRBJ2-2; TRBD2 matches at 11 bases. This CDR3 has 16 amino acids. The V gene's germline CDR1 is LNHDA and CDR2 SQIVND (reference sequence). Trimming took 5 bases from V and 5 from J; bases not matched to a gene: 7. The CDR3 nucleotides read TGTGCCAGTAGTTTTAGCGGGGGGGCTGCTACCGGGGAGCTGTTTTTT. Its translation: CASSFSGGAATGELFF.

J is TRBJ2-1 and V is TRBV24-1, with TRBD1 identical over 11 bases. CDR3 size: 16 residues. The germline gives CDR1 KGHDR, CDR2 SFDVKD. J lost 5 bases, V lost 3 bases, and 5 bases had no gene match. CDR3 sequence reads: CATSDRGTGGHNEQFF. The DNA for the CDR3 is TGTGCCACCAGTGATCGGGGGACAGGGGGTCACAATGAGCAGTTCTTC.

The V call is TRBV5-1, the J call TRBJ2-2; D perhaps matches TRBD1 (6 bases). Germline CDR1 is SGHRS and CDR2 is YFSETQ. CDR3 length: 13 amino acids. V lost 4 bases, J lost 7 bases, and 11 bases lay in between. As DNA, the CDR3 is TGCGCCAGCAGCCTAGGACAGATCGGGGAGCTGTTTTTT. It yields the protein CASSLGQIGELFF.

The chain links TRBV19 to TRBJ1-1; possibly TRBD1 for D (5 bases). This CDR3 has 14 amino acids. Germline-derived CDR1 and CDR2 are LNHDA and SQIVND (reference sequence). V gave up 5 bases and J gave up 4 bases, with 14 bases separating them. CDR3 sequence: CASSGLQGGTEAFF. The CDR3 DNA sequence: TGTGCCAGTAGTGGCCTCCAGGGAGGCACTGAAGCTTTCTTT.

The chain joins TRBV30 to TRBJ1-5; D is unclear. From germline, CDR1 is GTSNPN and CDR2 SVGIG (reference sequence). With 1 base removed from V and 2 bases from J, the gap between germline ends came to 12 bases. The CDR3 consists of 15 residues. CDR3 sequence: CAWSGEREGNQPQHF. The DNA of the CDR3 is TGTGCCTGGAGTGGAGAGAGGGAGGGCAATCAGCCCCAGCATTTT.

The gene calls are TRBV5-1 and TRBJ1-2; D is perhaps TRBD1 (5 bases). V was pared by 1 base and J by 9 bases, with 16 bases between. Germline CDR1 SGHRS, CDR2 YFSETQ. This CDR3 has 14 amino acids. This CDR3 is CASSLMGGSDSYTF. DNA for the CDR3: TGCGCCAGCAGCTTGATGGGGGGATCAGACAGCTACACCTTC.

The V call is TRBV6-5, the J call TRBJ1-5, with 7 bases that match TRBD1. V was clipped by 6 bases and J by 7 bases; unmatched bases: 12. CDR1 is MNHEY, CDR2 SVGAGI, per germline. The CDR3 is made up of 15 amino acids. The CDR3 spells CASSRDREIGQPQHF. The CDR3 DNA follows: TGTGCCAGCAGCCGCGACAGGGAGATAGGGCAGCCCCAGCATTTT.

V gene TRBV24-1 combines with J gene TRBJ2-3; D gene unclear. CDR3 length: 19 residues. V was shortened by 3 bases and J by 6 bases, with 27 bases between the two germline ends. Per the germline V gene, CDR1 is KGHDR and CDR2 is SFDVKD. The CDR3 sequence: CATSDPLAPVNPDGDTQYF. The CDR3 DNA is TGTGCCACCAGTGATCCCCTCGCCCCAGTCAATCCCGACGGGGATACGCAGTATTTT.

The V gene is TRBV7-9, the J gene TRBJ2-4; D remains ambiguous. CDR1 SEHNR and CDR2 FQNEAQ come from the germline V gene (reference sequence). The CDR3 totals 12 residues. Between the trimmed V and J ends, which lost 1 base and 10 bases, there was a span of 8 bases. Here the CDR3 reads CASSLGADIQYF. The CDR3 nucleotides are TGTGCCAGCAGCTTAGGGGCAGATATTCAGTACTTC.